The T cell receptor (beta chain) under discussion was sequenced for a study of cytomegalovirus exposure and HLA in healthy donors. The wider study: An early release of data contained about 85 million unique TCRs, which came from HLA-typed donors. Study outcomes and limitations: Later analysis identified several of the most significant clusters that appeared linked to common viral pathogens. The listing of some 170 TCR beta chains classed them as cytomegalovirus-associated. Most sequenced TCRs were rare (though some public TCRs occurred in many donors).

In the PCR, 60 Vbeta and 13 Jbeta primers were used. This table comes from immunoSEQ multiplex PCR, and its TCRdb copy is limited to in-frame clones, with some not included. The sample carries 100,000 to 150,000 clones, 76% recorded once. About this clone: The target antigen is unknown.

Germline CDR1 SGHTA, CDR2 FQGNSA. Trimming removed 3 bases at V and 2 bases at J, with 8 bases between. The CDR3 extends over 13 amino acids. The material sequenced was PBMCs. The rearrangement uses TRBV7-2 and TRBJ2-7; D ambiguous. This receptor was identified in a man aged 45-65 years in good health and CMV-seronegative. CDR3 sequence (DNA): TGTGCCAGCAGCTTCACGGTAGCCTACGAGCAGTACTTC. Translation gives CASSFTVAYEQYF. The whole variable domain, remainder taken from reference TRBV7-2 and TRBJ2-7, is GAGVSQSPSNKVTEKGKDVELRCDPISGHTALYWYRQSLGQGLEFLIYFQGNSAPDKSGLPSDRFSAERTGGSVSTLTIQRTQQEDSAVYLCASSFTVAYEQYFGPGTRLTVT.